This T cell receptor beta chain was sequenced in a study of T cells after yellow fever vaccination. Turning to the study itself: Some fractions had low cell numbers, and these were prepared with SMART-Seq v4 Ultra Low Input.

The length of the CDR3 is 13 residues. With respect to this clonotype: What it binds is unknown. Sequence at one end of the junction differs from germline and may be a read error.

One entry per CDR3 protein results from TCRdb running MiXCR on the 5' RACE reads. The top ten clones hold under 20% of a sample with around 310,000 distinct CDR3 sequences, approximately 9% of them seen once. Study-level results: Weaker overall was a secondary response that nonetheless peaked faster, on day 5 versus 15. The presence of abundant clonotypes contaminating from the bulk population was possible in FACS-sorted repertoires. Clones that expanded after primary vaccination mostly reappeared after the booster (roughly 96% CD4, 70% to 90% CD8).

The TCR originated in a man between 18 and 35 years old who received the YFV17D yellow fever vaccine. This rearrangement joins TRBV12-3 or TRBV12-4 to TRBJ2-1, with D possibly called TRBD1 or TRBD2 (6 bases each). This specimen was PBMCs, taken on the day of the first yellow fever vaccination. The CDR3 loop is CAGSFRGGVEQFF. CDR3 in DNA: TGTGCCGGCAGCTTCAGGGGCGGGGTGGAGCAGTTCTTC.